Listed below are T cell receptor beta chains from one sample, sequenced in a study of blood T cell repertoires in COVID-19. Generated by immunoSEQ multiplex PCR, the TCRdb table keeps only in-frame clones and is missing some. The profile shows 300,000 to 450,000 clones, roughly 77% of them singletons. The sample comprised peripheral blood. The source of these receptors is a human donor with acute or convalescent COVID-19. The donor label of this sample is uncertain. The CDR3 runs from the conserved cysteine through the conserved F or W. D genes are given only for firm matches. Clone sizes are given selectively: once, few, many, or a class where the clone is expanded.

D gene	J gene	V gene	clone size	CDR3 DNA	CDR3 protein
TRBD1	TRBJ1-2	TRBV10-3	.	TGTGCCATCAGGGGGACAGGGGGCTCCTACACCTTC	CAIRGTGGSYTF
TRBD1	TRBJ1-1	TRBV30	.	TGTGCCTGGAGTGGACAGGGACTCACTGAAGCTTTCTTT	CAWSGQGLTEAFF
TRBD1	TRBJ2-1	TRBV5-8	.	TGTGCCAGCAGCGCATATCCCGGGACAGGGGTCCGGGAGCAGTTCTTC	CASSAYPGTGVREQFF
.	TRBJ1-2	TRBV3-1/TRBV3-2	.	TGTGCCAGCTCTCAAAGCAGGGGCAGCTACTATGGCTACACCTTC	CASSQSRGSYYGYTF
.	TRBJ1-1	TRBV5-4	.	TGTGCCAGCAGCTTCTTAGAGCCCCAGAACACTGAAGCTTTCTTT	CASSFLEPQNTEAFF
.	TRBJ1-1	TRBV5-6	.	TGTGCCAGCAGCTTGACAATGAACACTGAAGCTTTCTTT	CASSLTMNTEAFF
.	TRBJ1-3	TRBV2	few	TGTGCCAGCAGTGTAGTGGGAGGTGGAAACACCATATATTTT	CASSVVGGGNTIYF
TRBD2	TRBJ2-1	TRBV3-1/TRBV3-2	.	TGTGCCAGCAGCTGGACTAGCGGGAGTGTAGGCGAGCAGTTCTTC	CASSWTSGSVGEQFF
TRBD1	TRBJ2-5	TRBV18	once	TGTGCCAGCTCACCTCTGGGATTTACAGGGGGCCGGGGAGAAGAGACCCAGTACTTC	CASSPLGFTGGRGEETQYF
.	TRBJ1-1	TRBV5-1	.	TGCGCCAGCAGCTTGACAGCCATGAACACTGAAGCTTTCTTT	CASSLTAMNTEAFF
TRBD2	TRBJ2-7	TRBV5-1	.	TGCGCCAGCAGCTTGCGGAGGAGGACTAGCATCTACGAGCAGTACTTC	CASSLRRRTSIYEQYF
TRBD2	TRBJ2-7	TRBV7-2	.	TGTGCCAGCAGCCGGGGACTAGCGGGGGGACCTGAGGGCGAGCAGTACTTC	CASSRGLAGGPEGEQYF
TRBD2	TRBJ2-1	TRBV7-9	once	TGTGCCAGCAGCCCGGGACTAGCTGCATCCAATGAGCAGTTCTTC	CASSPGLAASNEQFF
TRBD1	TRBJ1-1	TRBV6-5	.	TGTGCCAGCAGTTACACGACAGGGTTGAACACTGAAGCTTTCTTT	CASSYTTGLNTEAFF
.	TRBJ1-1	TRBV18	.	TGTGCCAGCCTAACAGACCAGGGAAACACTGAAGCTTTCTTT	CASLTDQGNTEAFF
TRBD1	TRBJ1-2	TRBV25-1	once	TGTGCCAGCAGTGAATCGGAGGGGGCGGATGGCTACACCTTC	CASSESEGADGYTF
.	TRBJ2-1	TRBV14	once	TGTGCCAGCAGCCAAGATTTTAACAGGGTTAACGAGCAGTTCTTC	CASSQDFNRVNEQFF
.	TRBJ1-5	TRBV30	.	TGTGCCTGGAGTAAGCCGCCCGGGCAGCCCCAGCATTTT	CAWSKPPGQPQHF
.	TRBJ1-2	TRBV7-9	once	TGTGCCAGCAGCTTCTCCTCAGGGACACGTAACTATGGCTACACCTTC	CASSFSSGTRNYGYTF
.	TRBJ2-1	TRBV11-3	.	TGTGCCAGCAGCTTAGACAGGGCTTTAGACAATGAGCAGTTCTTC	CASSLDRALDNEQFF
.	TRBJ2-7	TRBV21-1	.	TGTGCCAGCAGCGTAACCGGGTTCTCCTACGAGCAGTACTTC	CASSVTGFSYEQYF
TRBD1	TRBJ1-2	TRBV11-1	few	TGTGCCAGCAGCTTCTCCGGGACAGTTGGCTACACCTTC	CASSFSGTVGYTF
.	TRBJ1-2	TRBV25-1	few	TGTGCCAGCAGAGAGTCCCCCGGTGGCTACACCTTC	CASRESPGGYTF
.	TRBJ2-3	TRBV19	.	TGTGCCAGTAGTCCCCCGGACTACAAATTGGGCGTAGATACGCAGTATTTT	CASSPPDYKLGVDTQYF
TRBD1	TRBJ1-2	TRBV6-5	.	TGTGCCAGCAGTTCGGACAGGGGCGCTCGTCACTATGGCTACACCTTC	CASSSDRGARHYGYTF
TRBD1	TRBJ1-1	TRBV5-4	.	TGTGCCAGCAACCACGGGACAGGGCTCACTGAAGCTTTCTTT	CASNHGTGLTEAFF
.	TRBJ2-2	TRBV7-6	.	TGTGCCAGCAGCCAGGGCCCCGGGGAGCTGTTTTTT	CASSQGPGELFF
.	TRBJ1-1	TRBV5-1	.	TGCGCCAGCAGCTTCGAGGGATACACTGAAGCTTTCTTT	CASSFEGYTEAFF
.	TRBJ2-1	TRBV2	.	TGTGCCAGCATAGGCCGCGGGCCCTCCTACAATGAGCAGTTCTTC	CASIGRGPSYNEQFF
.	TRBJ1-1	TRBV30	.	TGTGCCTGGAACGGGTTTTCTGAAGCTTTCTTT	CAWNGFSEAFF
TRBD2	TRBJ2-5	TRBV5-6	.	TGTGCCAGCAGCTACCGGACTAGCGGAGTCCAAGGGTACCAAGAGACCCAGTACTTC	CASSYRTSGVQGYQETQYF
.	TRBJ1-5	TRBV7-9	.	TGTGCCAGCAGCCTTCGGCCCCAGCATTTT	CASSLRPQHF
.	TRBJ1-1	TRBV3-1/TRBV3-2	few	TGTGCCAGCGGGGCGGACGGACGAAACACTGAAGCTTTCTTT	CASGADGRNTEAFF
TRBD1	TRBJ1-4	TRBV14	.	TGTGCCAGCAGCCCGAAACACCTGGGGACAGCCAAAAATGAAAAACTGTTTTTT	CASSPKHLGTAKNEKLFF
.	TRBJ1-2	TRBV19	.	TGTGCCAGTAGTCAACCGGGAGGAGCTAACTATGGCTACACCTTC	CASSQPGGANYGYTF
.	TRBJ1-2	TRBV3-1/TRBV3-2	.	TGTGCCAGCAGCCTAACAGAGAATTATGGCTACACCTTC	CASSLTENYGYTF
TRBD1	TRBJ2-7	TRBV25-1	.	TGTGCCCGACTGGGAGGGCCGGGACAGGGGACCTACGAGCAGTACTTC	CARLGGPGQGTYEQYF
.	TRBJ1-1	TRBV18	few	TGTGCCAGCTTACTGGATAGAGGGAGAGTGAACACTGAAGCTTTCTTT	CASLLDRGRVNTEAFF
TRBD2	TRBJ2-2	TRBV15	.	TGTGCCACCAGCAGAGCTCGGGGCGGGAGCGGGACCGGGGAGCTGTTTTTT	CATSRARGGSGTGELFF
.	TRBJ1-5	TRBV20-1	.	TGCAGTGCTAGTTTACAGGCTCAGCCCCAGCATTTT	CSASLQAQPQHF
.	TRBJ1-4	TRBV15	.	TGTGCCACCAGCCGAACAACAGGGAGCGGAGAAAAACTGTTTTTT	CATSRTTGSGEKLFF
.	TRBJ2-1	TRBV21-1	.	TGTGCCAGCAGCGCTACCAGCAGGCGTGCCTACAATGAGCAGTTCTTC	CASSATSRRAYNEQFF
TRBD1	TRBJ1-1	TRBV15	.	TGTGCCACCAGTAGAGGAGGGACAGGGGGCGTCTTGACTGAAGCTTTCTTT	CATSRGGTGGVLTEAFF
.	TRBJ1-4	TRBV6-5	.	TGTGCCAGCAGGGGGGCTACGCGGGATGAAAAACTGTTTTTT	CASRGATRDEKLFF
.	TRBJ1-6	TRBV6-2/TRBV6-3	.	TGTGCCAGCAGTTCTAGGCCGAGCTCCTATAATTCACCCCTCCACTTT	CASSSRPSSYNSPLHF